The clone carrying this T cell receptor beta chain was found a few times. The entry originates in a study of T cell repertoires in cytomegalovirus infection. Across the whole study: Public TCR beta signatures provided an indication of both CMV infection and a matching HLA type.

TCRdb reprocessed the reads via MiXCR and lists one record per CDR3 protein. Of about 140,000 distinct CDR3 sequences in the sample, 5.5% to 8% were seen once. The TCR originated in a human donor in good health (CMV status not recorded). Some clones in this sample may be carry-over from other donors' samples. The specimen sequenced was PBMCs.

DNA for the CDR3: TGTGCCAGCAGCCGCCGGGACTACAATGAGCAGTTCTTC. It is translated as CASSRRDYNEQFF. V usage is TRBV2 and J usage is TRBJ2-1, with TRBD2 as a possible D gene (5 bases). CDR1 and CDR2 (germline): SNHLY, FYNNEI. This CDR3 has 13 residues. V was shortened by 6 bases and J by 3 bases, with 9 bases between the two germline ends.